The table lists the clone carrying this TCR beta chain with a few counts. Its antigen is currently unknown. These data come from a study of T cells in Graves' hyperthyroidism and ophthalmopathy. Ophthalmopathy cases met thresholds of Clinical Activity Score at least 3, NOSPECS grade at least 4 and duration under 3 months. From RNA transcripts, TCR beta CDR3 regions were amplified. A first-round RT-PCR of the TCR CDR3 used the HTBI primer set. A single record per CDR3 protein comes from TCRdb applying MiXCR to the multiplex PCR reads. The sample records 500,000 to 750,000 distinct CDR3 sequences, approximately 15% being singletons. The study's findings and limits: A model built on 13 V-J features separated ophthalmopathy from stable hyperthyroidism.

Germline loops: CDR1 MGHRA, CDR2 YSYEKL. CDR3 size: 14 residues. V lost 1 base to trimming and J lost 0 bases, with 6 bases between them. The chain carries TRBV4-1 and TRBJ1-1; D ambiguous. The TCR sequence derives from a woman between 18 and 30 years old with Graves' ophthalmopathy. Sequenced: blood. CDR3 residues: CASSQGPVNTEAFF. For the CDR3, the DNA is TGCGCCAGCAGCCAAGGACCAGTGAACACTGAAGCTTTCTTT.